The rows below give T cell receptor beta chains drawn from one sample of a study of identical twins. TCRdb recomputed calls from the 5' RACE reads with MiXCR, one row per CDR3 protein. The sample comprises approximately 250,000 distinct CDR3 sequences, over 5% of which are singletons, and approximately 14% rests with the top ten. The data also belong to a second study, concerning T cells expressing NK-cell markers.

The specimen sequenced was CD8+ T cells sorted from blood. These receptors were obtained from a woman under 30 in good health. The CDR3 runs from the conserved cysteine through the conserved F or W. The D gene is left open where the match is weak. The size entry is marked missing in some rows and otherwise reads once, few, many or a size class.

j_gene | d_gene | abundance | v_gene | CDR3aa | CDR3nt
TRBJ2-7 | - | few | TRBV6-1 | CASSEVEGPEQYF | TGTGCCAGCAGTGAAGTAGAGGGTCCCGAGCAGTACTTC
TRBJ2-7 | TRBD1 | few | TRBV9 | CASSLGTGQSYEQYF | TGTGCCAGCAGCTTAGGGACAGGTCAGTCCTACGAGCAGTACTTC
TRBJ2-1 | - | - | TRBV30 | CAWRSGTYNEQFF | TGTGCCTGGAGGTCGGGCACCTACAATGAGCAGTTCTTC
TRBJ2-2 | - | - | TRBV7-3 | CASSLTITGELFF | TGTGCCAGCAGCTTAACGATAACCGGGGAGCTGTTTTTT
TRBJ2-2 | TRBD1 | few | TRBV10-3 | CAISDRTGGTGELFF | TGTGCCATCAGTGACCGTACAGGGGGCACCGGGGAGCTGTTTTTT
TRBJ2-5 | - | many | TRBV5-1 | CASSHQETQYF | TGCGCCAGCAGCCACCAAGAGACCCAGTACTTC
TRBJ1-6 | - | many | TRBV2 | CASSEPGGVRSPLHF | TGTGCCAGCAGTGAACCGGGAGGGGTGAGGTCACCCCTCCACTTT
TRBJ1-2 | - | - | TRBV9 | CASSGDIGYGYTF | TGTGCCAGCAGCGGGGACATAGGATATGGCTACACCTTC
TRBJ1-4 | - | many | TRBV7-9 | CASSSTTGRGNEKLFF | TGTGCCAGCAGCTCTACCACGGGCAGGGGTAATGAAAAACTGTTTTTT
TRBJ2-1 | TRBD1 | few | TRBV18 | CASSALDRAPYNEQFF | TGTGCCAGCTCAGCCCTGGACAGGGCCCCTTACAATGAGCAGTTCTTC
TRBJ1-2 | TRBD1 | few | TRBV7-9 | CASSWDRGYGYTF | TGTGCCAGCAGCTGGGACAGGGGCTATGGCTACACCTTC
TRBJ1-3 | - | - | TRBV20-1 | CSASYGTGNTIYF | TGCAGTGCTAGCTACGGGACTGGAAACACCATATATTTT
TRBJ1-5 | - | few | TRBV9 | CASSLAGSAKDPQHF | TGTGCCAGCAGCTTGGCCGGGTCCGCCAAGGACCCCCAGCATTTT
TRBJ1-1 | - | many | TRBV7-9 | CASSQTRGTKNTEAFF | TGTGCCAGCAGCCAAACTAGGGGAACCAAGAACACTGAAGCTTTCTTT
TRBJ2-3 | TRBD1 | - | TRBV19 | CASRPGQNTDTQYF | TGTGCCAGTAGGCCGGGACAGAACACAGATACGCAGTATTTT
TRBJ2-5 | - | few | TRBV3-1 | CASSQNRAIQETQYF | TGTGCCAGCAGCCAAAACAGGGCGATTCAAGAGACCCAGTACTTC
TRBJ2-7 | - | many | TRBV25-1 | CASSELNYEQYF | TGTGCCAGCAGTGAACTGAACTACGAGCAGTACTTC
TRBJ2-5 | - | - | TRBV12-3/TRBV12-4 | CASSPGPTFQETQYF | TGTGCCAGCAGCCCTGGGCCCACCTTCCAAGAGACCCAGTACTTC
TRBJ1-1 | - | few | TRBV7-3 | CASSSRDREGAFF | TGTGCCAGCAGCTCCCGGGACCGTGAAGGCGCTTTCTTT
TRBJ1-5 | - | many | TRBV7-9 | CASSLDRGNQPQHF | TGTGCCAGCAGCTTAGATCGAGGCAATCAGCCCCAGCATTTT
TRBJ1-1 | - | many | TRBV27 | CASSLSGGGLAEAFF | TGTGCCAGCAGTTTATCCGGCGGGGGGCTCGCTGAAGCTTTCTTT